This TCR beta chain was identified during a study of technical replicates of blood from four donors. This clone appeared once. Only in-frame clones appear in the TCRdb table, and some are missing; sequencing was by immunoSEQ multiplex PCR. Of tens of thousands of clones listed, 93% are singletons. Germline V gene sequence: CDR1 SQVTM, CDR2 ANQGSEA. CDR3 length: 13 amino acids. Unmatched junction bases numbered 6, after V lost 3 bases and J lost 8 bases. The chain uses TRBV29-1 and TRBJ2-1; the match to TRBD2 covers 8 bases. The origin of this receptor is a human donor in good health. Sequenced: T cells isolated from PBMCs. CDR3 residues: CSVEVLLADEQFF. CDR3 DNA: TGCAGCGTTGAGGTTTTACTAGCGGATGAGCAGTTCTTC.